This entry lists 8 T cell receptor beta chains sequenced from one sample in a study of cytomegalovirus exposure and HLA in healthy donors. Vbeta (60) and Jbeta (13) primers were used in the PCR. Produced via immunoSEQ multiplex PCR; TCRdb's table is partial and in-frame only. This sample yields about 80,000 clones, of which approximately 80% are seen a single time; around a quarter belongs to the top ten. Source material: PBMCs. The receptors derive from a woman in her forties or fifties in good health and CMV-seropositive.

The chain joins TRBV6-5 to TRBJ2-3, with 7 bases fitting TRBD2. Germline CDR1 and CDR2: MNHEY and SVGAGI. This CDR3 contains 16 residues. The trim removed 3 bases at V and 4 bases at J, leaving 10 bases unmatched. CDR3 loop: CASSYSSGVGADTQYF. The CDR3 coding sequence is TGTGCCAGCAGTTATTCTAGCGGAGTGGGGGCAGATACGCAGTATTTT.

As DNA, the CDR3 is TGTGCCAGCTCACCACCGGTGCAGGGCAATGAAAAACTGTTTTTT. Translating gives CASSPPVQGNEKLFF. The gene calls are TRBV18 and TRBJ1-4, with TRBD1 as a possible D gene (5 bases). CDR1 and CDR2 from the germline V gene are KGHSH and LQKENI. CDR3 length: 15 amino acids. The V end lost 0 bases, the J end lost 5 bases, and 10 bases lay between the germline ends.

The chain carries TRBV19 and TRBJ1-1; tentative D call: TRBD1 (6 bases). Trimming took off 9 bases at V and 1 base at J, with 12 bases between the two ends. The CDR3 consists of 13 residues. Germline CDR1 reads LNHDA; CDR2 reads SQIVND (reference sequence). CDR3 region: CASRHRENTEAFF. In DNA, the CDR3 is TGTGCCAGCCGCCACAGGGAGAACACTGAAGCTTTCTTT.

This chain joins TRBV7-2 and TRBJ2-7; 10 bases agree with TRBD2. Germline loops: CDR1 SGHTA, CDR2 FQGNSA. CDR3 length: 14 amino acids. The V gene end was trimmed by 1 base and the J gene end by 4 bases; junction bases not matched to a gene: 1. CDR3 sequence (DNA): TGTGCCAGCAGCTTAGGTAGCGGGGGGTACGAGCAGTACTTC. It specifies CASSLGSGGYEQYF.

V and J are TRBV11-2 and TRBJ2-1; possible D gene TRBD1, 5 bases. There are 15 residues in the CDR3. The V end lost 4 bases, the J end lost 7 bases, and 17 bases lay between the germline ends. Germline loops: CDR1 SGHAT, CDR2 FQNNGV. For the CDR3, the DNA is TGTGCCAGCAGCTCAGTCCAGGGAAGGTTAAATGAGCAGTTCTTC. This translates into CASSSVQGRLNEQFF. Filled out from reference TRBV11-2 and TRBJ2-1, the complete variable domain reads EAGVAQSPRYKIIEKRQSVAFWCNPISGHATLYWYQQILGQGPKLLIQFQNNGVVDDSQLPKDRFSAERLKGVDSTLKIQPAKLEDSAVYLCASSSVQGRLNEQFFGPGTRLTVL.

V is TRBV7-9 and J is TRBJ2-7, with 12 positions matching TRBD1. Germline V gene sequence: CDR1 SEHNR, CDR2 FQNEAQ (reference sequence). V was clipped by 11 bases and J by 2 bases; unmatched bases: 16. The CDR3 has 17 amino acids. CDR3 in DNA: TGTGCCGTCCCCCGGGACAGGGGGCTCGCACCCGCCTACGAGCAGTACGTC. This codes for CAVPRDRGLAPAYEQYV.

The chain employs TRBV6-1 and TRBJ2-7; possibly TRBD1 for D (6 bases). The CDR3 has 15 residues. From germline, CDR1 is MNHNS and CDR2 SASEGT. V shed 6 bases and J shed 2 bases, with 17 bases lying between them. For the CDR3, the DNA is TGTGCCAGCAGGTCCGGGACACCCACTCCCTACGAGCAGTACTTC. As protein: CASRSGTPTPYEQYF.

The chain has TRBV5-5 and TRBJ2-1; D is ambiguous. The CDR3 runs 14 residues. The germline V gene has CDR1 SGHKS and CDR2 YYEKEE (reference sequence). The V and J ends lost 0 bases and 8 bases respectively, with 12 bases between them. CDR3: CASSLGAEHYEQFF. The CDR3 coding sequence is TGTGCCAGCAGCTTGGGGGCAGAGCATTATGAGCAGTTCTTC.